Below, 27 T cell receptor beta chains from the same sample are listed, as sequenced in a study of cytomegalovirus exposure and HLA in healthy donors. PCR employed 60 Vbeta and 13 Jbeta primers. Clones were sequenced by immunoSEQ multiplex PCR, and TCRdb holds only the in-frame ones, with some missing. The data contain about 82,000 clones, roughly 80% of them singletons. Sequencing used PBMCs. The source of these receptors is a woman aged 50 to 65 in good health and CMV-seropositive.

This clone was observed a single time. This sequence joins TRBV7-6 and TRBJ2-5, with D uncertain. With the DNA end fitting TRBJ2-7 better, the J assignment may be wrong. In germline, CDR1 is SGHVS, CDR2 FNYEAQ. The CDR3 contains 13 residues. DNA for the CDR3: TGTGCCAGCAGCTTAGACAGTTCCTACGAGCAGTACTTC. Translating it yields CASSLDSSYEQYF.

The V call is TRBV15, the J call TRBJ1-5; D is unresolved. Germline V CDR1 and CDR2: LNHNV, YYDKDF (reference sequence). V lost 0 bases and J 3 bases, leaving 9 bases between the germline ends. The CDR3 loop spans 15 amino acids. The CDR3 region is CATSRDQDFNQPQHF. CDR3 DNA: TGTGCCACCAGCAGAGATCAGGACTTCAATCAGCCCCAGCATTTT.

The chain joins TRBV5-1 to TRBJ2-5; 10 nucleotides match TRBD2. V shed 1 base and J 4 bases; nucleotides not matched to a gene: 1. The CDR3 loop spans 14 amino acids. The germline CDR1 and CDR2 sequences are SGHRS and YFSETQ. CDR3 residues: CASSLWTSGETQYF. The CDR3 DNA reads as TGCGCCAGCAGCTTGTGGACTAGCGGAGAGACCCAGTACTTC.

CDR3 loop: CASSARPAGVVGEQFF. Here the CDR3 DNA reads TGTGCCAGCAGCGCACGCCCAGCGGGGGTGGTGGGTGAGCAGTTCTTC. The chain carries TRBV9 and TRBJ2-1, with TRBD2 identical over 8 bases. The J segment lost 9 bases and the V segment lost 3 bases, leaving 14 bases of the junction unmatched. This CDR3 has 16 amino acids. The germline gives CDR1 SGDLS, CDR2 YYNGEE.

This clone showed up just a few times. The chain combines TRBV2 with TRBJ2-2; the match to TRBD2 covers 10 bases. Unmatched junction bases numbered 3, after V lost 6 bases and J lost 2 bases. This CDR3 region has 15 residues. Germline V gene lookup returns CDR1 SNHLY and CDR2 FYNNEI. For the CDR3, the DNA is TGTGCCAGCAGAGTAGCGGGAGGCAACACCGGGGAGCTGTTTTTT. Translation gives CASRVAGGNTGELFF.

V usage is TRBV6-4 and J usage is TRBJ2-1; 7 positions match TRBD2. Germline V gene sequence: CDR1 MRHNA, CDR2 SNTAGT. CDR3 length: 14 residues. Unmatched junction bases numbered 4, after V lost 6 bases and J lost 2 bases. This chain's CDR3 is CASSIGGTYNEQFF. CDR3 bases: TGTGCCAGCAGCATCGGGGGGACCTACAATGAGCAGTTCTTC.

Only one count was recorded for this clone. The CDR3, as DNA: TGTGCCTGGACCCCGGGTAGGGAAAAACTGTTTTTT. Amino acids: CAWTPGREKLFF. This chain uses TRBV30 with TRBJ1-4; D is uncertain. Trimming pared 4 bases from V and 8 bases from J, leaving 11 bases between. CDR3 size: 12 residues. Germline V gene sequence: CDR1 GTSNPN, CDR2 SVGIG (reference sequence).

The V gene is TRBV11-2, the J gene TRBJ2-1; D not certain. The CDR3 loop spans 11 amino acids. Looked up from germline, CDR1 is SGHAT and CDR2 is FQNNGV. The V and J ends lost 3 bases and 6 bases respectively, with 3 bases between them. CDR3 protein: CASSFSNEQFF. As DNA, the CDR3 is TGTGCCAGCAGCTTCTCCAATGAGCAGTTCTTC.

The chain combines TRBV28 with TRBJ1-4; D may be TRBD1 (6 bases). V lost 10 bases and J lost 3, with 15 bases in between. The CDR3 contains 14 residues. Looked up from germline, CDR1 is MDHEN and CDR2 is SYDVKM. This CDR3 reads CAISETGPNEKLFF. In DNA, the CDR3 is TGTGCCATCTCCGAGACAGGACCTAATGAAAAACTGTTTTTT. Full variable domain (missing parts from reference TRBV28 and TRBJ1-4): DVKVTQSSRYLVKRTGEKVFLECVQDMDHENMFWYRQDPGLGLRLIYFSYDVKMKEKGDIPEGYSVSREKKERFSLILESASTNQTSMYLCAISETGPNEKLFFGSGTQLSVL.

This chain uses TRBV4-2 with TRBJ2-3; 8 nucleotides line up with TRBD2. CDR3 length equals 16 residues. Germline trimming cut 1 base from V and 1 base from J; bases unmatched to any gene: 4. Germline V gene sequence: CDR1 LGHNA, CDR2 YNFKEQ. The CDR3 coding sequence is TGTGCCAGCAGCCAAGTCGCACTAGCGGGCACAGATACGCAGTATTTT. Encoded protein: CASSQVALAGTDTQYF.

This chain links TRBV9 with TRBJ2-3; TRBD1 agrees at 7 bases. Germline CDR1 is SGDLS and CDR2 is YYNGEE. This CDR3 comprises 16 residues. J gave up 1 base and V 2 bases, and 7 bases lay outside the gene matches. CDR3 region: CASSVHDRAGTDTQYF. The CDR3 bases are TGTGCCAGCAGCGTCCACGACAGGGCCGGCACAGATACGCAGTATTTT.

The V and J genes are TRBV9 and TRBJ2-7; 7 bases fit TRBD1. CDR3 length: 13 amino acids. CDR1 SGDLS and CDR2 YYNGEE come from the germline V gene. The V gene end was trimmed by 3 bases and the J gene end by 0 bases; junction bases not matched to a gene: 0. The CDR3, as DNA: TGTGCCAGCAGCGGGGACAGCTCCTACGAGCAGTACTTC. Translating gives CASSGDSSYEQYF.

This clone was recorded a few times. V and J are TRBV10-3 and TRBJ2-1; 7 bases agree with TRBD2. Germline V gene data show CDR1 as ENHRY and CDR2 as SYGVKD. The CDR3 is 11 amino acids. With 7 bases clipped from V and 9 bases from J, the junction kept 3 bases outside the gene matches. CDR3 protein: CAIKTSFEQFF. For the CDR3, the DNA is TGTGCCATCAAGACTAGCTTTGAGCAGTTCTTC.

V gene TRBV5-1 combines with J gene TRBJ2-7; 11 nucleotides match TRBD2. Germline V gene sequence: CDR1 SGHRS, CDR2 YFSETQ. The V gene end was trimmed by 0 bases and the J gene end by 5 bases; junction bases not matched to a gene: 1. CDR3 length: 14 residues. In DNA form, the CDR3 reads TGCGCCAGCAGCTTGGAACTAGCGGGAGACGAGCAGTACTTC. Translated: CASSLELAGDEQYF.

The J gene is TRBJ2-7, the V gene TRBV5-6; perhaps TRBD1 as D (5 bases). The CDR3 is 15 amino acids. Trimming pared 1 base from V and 6 bases from J, leaving 17 bases between. CDR1 SGHDT and CDR2 YYEEEE come from the germline V gene. This chain's CDR3 is CASSLKGRVRGEQYF. The DNA of the CDR3 is TGTGCCAGCAGCTTGAAGGGCAGGGTGAGAGGCGAGCAGTACTTC.

The chain uses TRBV19 and TRBJ1-5; 7 nucleotides agree with TRBD1. This CDR3 is built from 15 residues. Per the germline V gene, CDR1 is LNHDA and CDR2 is SQIVND (reference sequence). The ends lost 6 bases at V and 2 bases at J; junction bases unmatched: 7. CDR3 sequence reads: CASSPGQVRNQPQHF. DNA for the CDR3: TGTGCCAGTAGCCCTGGACAGGTCCGCAATCAGCCCCAGCATTTT.

V gene TRBV2 combines with J gene TRBJ2-5; tentatively, D is TRBD2 (6 bases). Looked up from germline, CDR1 is SNHLY and CDR2 is FYNNEI. The ends were cut back, 6 bases at V and 5 bases at J, with 19 bases in the middle. The CDR3 has 15 amino acids. The CDR3 DNA follows: TGTGCCAGCAGCGGCGTCGGGGGAATGGTTGAGACCCAGTACTTC. Amino acid sequence: CASSGVGGMVETQYF.

The chain recombines TRBV27 with TRBJ2-3; D call uncertain. Trimming stripped 7 bases from V and 3 bases from J, with 8 bases between. The CDR3 is 12 residues long. Germline loops: CDR1 MNHEY, CDR2 SMNVEV (reference sequence). In DNA form, the CDR3 reads TGTGCCAGCACGCCCGGGACAGATACGCAGTATTTT. Translated: CASTPGTDTQYF.

This chain uses TRBV7-3 with TRBJ2-3; maybe TRBD1 (5 bases). The length of the CDR3 is 14 residues. Germline CDR1 and CDR2: SGHTA and FQGTGA. Trimming removed 6 bases at V and 2 bases at J, with 12 bases between. The CDR3 bases are TGTGCCAGCAGTTTTGACAGATTCACAGATACGCAGTATTTT. Translation: CASSFDRFTDTQYF.

This clone was found a few times. The rearrangement links TRBV10-2 to TRBJ2-2; 7 bases align to TRBD1. The CDR3 runs to 15 residues. Germline trimming cut 2 bases from V and 5 bases from J; bases unmatched to any gene: 5. From germline, CDR1 is WSHSY and CDR2 SAAADI. CDR3 nucleotide sequence: TGCGCCAGCAGTGAGGGACAGGTCTGGACCGGGGAGCTGTTTTTT. It codes for CASSEGQVWTGELFF.

The chain combines TRBV5-6 with TRBJ2-7, with TRBD1 as a possible D gene (6 bases). This CDR3 has 13 residues. Germline lookup yields CDR1 SGHDT and CDR2 YYEEEE. The germline V and J ends were trimmed by 2 bases and 0 bases, with 6 bases remaining between them. CDR3 DNA sequence: TGTGCCAGCAGCTTCAGGGGCTCCTACGAGCAGTACTTC. Its protein is CASSFRGSYEQYF.

J is TRBJ2-3 and V is TRBV10-1; perhaps TRBD1 as D (5 bases). This CDR3 is 15 amino acids long. The germline V gene encodes CDR1 WNHNN and CDR2 SYGVQD (reference sequence). V lost 0 bases to trimming and J lost 5 bases, with 12 bases between them. The CDR3 protein is CASSESKAGLDTQYF. CDR3 nucleotides: TGCGCCAGCAGTGAGTCGAAGGCAGGGTTAGATACGCAGTATTTT.

The gene calls are TRBV9 and TRBJ2-7; D call uncertain. Germline CDR1 reads SGDLS; CDR2 reads YYNGEE. The CDR3 is 12 amino acids. Between the trimmed V and J ends, which lost 4 bases and 3 bases, there was a span of 8 bases. CDR3 bases: TGTGCCAGCAGCCCCGGGTTCTACGAGCAGTACTTC. Translating it yields CASSPGFYEQYF.

The J gene is TRBJ1-1, the V gene TRBV7-6; D is unclear. The germline CDR1 and CDR2 sequences are SGHVS and FNYEAQ. Trimming pared 2 bases from V and 0 bases from J, leaving 7 bases between. The CDR3 runs to 14 residues. CDR3 residues: CASSLNRLNTEAFF. The CDR3 DNA is TGTGCCAGCAGCTTAAACAGATTGAACACTGAAGCTTTCTTT. Drawing the rest from reference TRBV7-6 and TRBJ1-1, the complete variable domain is GAGVSQSPRYKVTKRGQDVALRCDPISGHVSLYWYRQALGQGPEFLTYFNYEAQQDKSGLPNDRFSAERPEGSISTLTIQRTEQRDSAMYRCASSLNRLNTEAFFGQGTRLTVV.

The sample holds one count of this clone. The V and J genes are TRBV5-1 and TRBJ2-3; the D is unclear. Germline values: CDR1 SGHRS, CDR2 YFSETQ. Trimming took 0 bases from V and 2 from J, leaving 7 bases between them. CDR3 size: 14 residues. CDR3 region: CASSLAQDTDTQYF. Written as DNA, the CDR3 is TGCGCCAGCAGCTTGGCCCAGGACACAGATACGCAGTATTTT.

This clone showed up just once. The rearrangement joins TRBV27 to TRBJ2-3; 14 nucleotides agree with TRBD2. CDR3 length: 16 amino acids. CDR1 is MNHEY and CDR2 is SMNVEV in the germline V gene (reference sequence). With 6 bases clipped from V and 6 bases from J, the junction kept 8 bases outside the gene matches. The CDR3 DNA reads as TGTGCCAGCAGCCGACTAGCGGGAGGGCCCTGGGATACGCAGTATTTT. Translated, it gives CASSRLAGGPWDTQYF.

This chain uses TRBV7-8 with TRBJ1-5; maybe TRBD1 (6 bases). Trimming left V 5 bases short and J 9 bases short, with 17 bases between. Germline CDR1 reads SGHVS; CDR2 reads FQNEAQ. The CDR3 spans 14 residues. The CDR3 DNA sequence: TGTGCCAGCAGCCCGATCAGGGGAGTAAGGCCCCAGCATTTT. Translating gives CASSPIRGVRPQHF.